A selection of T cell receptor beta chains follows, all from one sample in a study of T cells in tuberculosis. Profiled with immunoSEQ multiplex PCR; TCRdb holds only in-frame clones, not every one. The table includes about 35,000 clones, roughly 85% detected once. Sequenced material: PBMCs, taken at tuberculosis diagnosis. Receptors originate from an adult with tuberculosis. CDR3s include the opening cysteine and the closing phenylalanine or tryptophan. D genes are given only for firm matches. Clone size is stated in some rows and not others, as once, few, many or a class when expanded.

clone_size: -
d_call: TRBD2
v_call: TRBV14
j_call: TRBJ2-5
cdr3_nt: TGTGCCAGCAGGCTAGCGGGAGCAGAGACCCAGTACTTC
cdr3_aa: CASRLAGAETQYF

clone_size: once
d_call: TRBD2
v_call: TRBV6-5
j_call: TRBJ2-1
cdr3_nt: TGTGCCAGCAGAATAGCGGGAGGATTCAATGAGCAGTTCTTC
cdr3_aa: CASRIAGGFNEQFF

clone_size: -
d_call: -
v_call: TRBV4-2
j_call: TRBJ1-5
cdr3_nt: TGTGCCAGCAGCTCACAACCCGGGACACAAAATCAGCCCCAGCATTTT
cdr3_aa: CASSSQPGTQNQPQHF

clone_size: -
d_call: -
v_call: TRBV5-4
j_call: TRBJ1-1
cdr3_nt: TGTGCCAGCAGCTTTACTGGGGGCGTCACTGAAGCTTTCTTT
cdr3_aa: CASSFTGGVTEAFF

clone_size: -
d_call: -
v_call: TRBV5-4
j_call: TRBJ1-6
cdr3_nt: TGTGCCAGCAGCTTGGGTACAGGCCGAAATTCACCCCTCCACTTT
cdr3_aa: CASSLGTGRNSPLHF

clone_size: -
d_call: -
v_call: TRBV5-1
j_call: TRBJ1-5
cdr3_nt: TGCGCCAGCAGCTTAACAGGTACGCAGCCCCAGCATTTT
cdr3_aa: CASSLTGTQPQHF

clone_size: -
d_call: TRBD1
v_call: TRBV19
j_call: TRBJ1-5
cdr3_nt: TGTGCCAGTAGTAAAGAAGGACAGGGGGATCAGCCCCAGCATTTT
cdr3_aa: CASSKEGQGDQPQHF

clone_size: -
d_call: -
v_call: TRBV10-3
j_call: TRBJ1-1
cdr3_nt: TGTGCCATCAGTGCGGGATCGAAGGGGGACACTGAAGCTTTCTTT
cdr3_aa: CAISAGSKGDTEAFF

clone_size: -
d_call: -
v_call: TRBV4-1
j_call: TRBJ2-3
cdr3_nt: TGCGCCAGCAGCCAAGAGGGCCCTTCGCCGCCCACAGATACGCAGTATTTT
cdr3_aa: CASSQEGPSPPTDTQYF

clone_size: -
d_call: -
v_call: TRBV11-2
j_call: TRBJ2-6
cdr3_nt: TGTGCCAGCAGCTTATTTCAGGGGACTGGGGCCAACGTCCTGACTTTC
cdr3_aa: CASSLFQGTGANVLTF

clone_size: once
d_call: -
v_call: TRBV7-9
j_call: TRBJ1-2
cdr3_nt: TGTGCCAGCAGCCCCGTCAAGGGGCGTGGACGGAACTACACCTTC
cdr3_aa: CASSPVKGRGRNYTF